The 13 T cell receptor beta chains below come from one sample, sequenced in a study of CD8 T cells in ankylosing spondylitis (dated 2017 in TCRdb). The library was obtained by 5' RACE. The sequencer was an Illumina HiSeq 2500. The raw public data were reprocessed by TCRdb itself: fastp quality trimming at Q25, MiXCR clonotype calling, in-frame beta chains only. Identical CDR3 proteins give one entry, which carries the most common genes and DNA. The table for this sample lists roughly 180,000 distinct CDR3 sequences; roughly 11% of them were counted only once. The ten most abundant clones make up 25% to 35% of the sample. Material for sequencing was blood, either unsorted or a sorted T cell fraction (not recorded which). These receptors originate from a male donor with ankylosing spondylitis or in good health (not recorded which).

This clonotype was recorded a few times. An end of the junction differs from the germline gene, which may be a read error. The chain recombines TRBV6-1 with TRBJ1-2; TRBD1 agrees at 8 bases. The germline V gene has CDR1 MNHNS and CDR2 SASEGT. The CDR3 runs to 10 residues. CDR3 nucleotides: TGTGCCAGCGGGGACAGGACAGGGCTCTTC. Its translation: CASGDRTGLF.

The V call is TRBV7-8, the J call TRBJ2-2, with a weak D call TRBD2 (5 bases). This CDR3 comprises 14 residues. With 5 bases removed from V and 6 bases from J, the gap between germline ends came to 13 bases. Per the germline V gene, CDR1 is SGHVS and CDR2 is FQNEAQ. CDR3 bases: TGTGCCAGCAGCCCGGGATATTCGTCCGGGGAGCTGTTTTTT. Encoded protein: CASSPGYSSGELFF.

This sequence joins TRBV25-1 and TRBJ1-6, with D unclear. The CDR3 is 12 amino acids. The V gene's germline CDR1 is MGHDK and CDR2 SYGVNS. V shed 3 bases and J shed 9 bases, with 6 bases lying between them. CDR3 in amino acids: CASSEGFSPLHF. The CDR3 DNA is TGTGCCAGCAGTGAGGGCTTTTCACCCCTCCACTTT.

The chain uses TRBV10-3 and TRBJ1-4; no clear D. In germline, CDR1 is ENHRY, CDR2 SYGVKD. The CDR3 extends over 13 amino acids. V shed 4 bases and J shed 8 bases, with 11 bases lying between them. Written as DNA, the CDR3 is TGTGCCATCAGTGGATCGGACCGGGAAAAACTGTTTTTT. Protein sequence: CAISGSDREKLFF.

This clonotype was detected a few times. This rearrangement joins TRBV11-2 to TRBJ2-3; D gene ambiguous. Trimming cost V 5 bases and J 2 bases, with 11 bases left between them. The CDR3 runs to 14 residues. From germline, CDR1 is SGHAT and CDR2 FQNNGV. CDR3 in DNA: TGTGCCAGCAGCATAGGGTCTGCCACAGATACGCAGTATTTT. It translates to CASSIGSATDTQYF. The full variable domain, rest sourced from reference TRBV11-2 and TRBJ2-3, is EAGVAQSPRYKIIEKRQSVAFWCNPISGHATLYWYQQILGQGPKLLIQFQNNGVVDDSQLPKDRFSAERLKGVDSTLKIQPAKLEDSAVYLCASSIGSATDTQYFGPGTRLTVL.

This clonotype was counted only a few times. This chain joins TRBV9 and TRBJ2-5; the D is unclear. Trimming removed 3 bases at V and 4 bases at J, with 19 bases between. Germline CDR1 SGDLS, CDR2 YYNGEE. This CDR3 spans 16 amino acids. CDR3 nucleotide sequence: TGTGCCAGCAGCGCGAAGGGCGGCCGGAAGGGAGAGACCCAGTACTTC. Its protein product is CASSAKGGRKGETQYF. Combining the CDR3 with reference TRBV9 and TRBJ2-5 gives the whole variable domain DSGVTQTPKHLITATGQRVTLRCSPRSGDLSVYWYQQSLDQGLQFLIQYYNGEERAKGNILERFSAQQFPDLHSELNLSSLELGDSALYFCASSAKGGRKGETQYFGPGTRLLVL.

This clonotype has a handful of counts. The rearrangement uses TRBV7-8 and TRBJ1-4; 9 bases line up with TRBD1. Looked up from germline, CDR1 is SGHVS and CDR2 is FQNEAQ. The CDR3 consists of 17 residues. The trim removed 1 base at V and 8 bases at J, leaving 11 bases unmatched. The CDR3 DNA is TGTGCCAGCAGCTTAGTCGGCCTAGGGACAGGGAACGAAAAACTGTTTTTT. It encodes CASSLVGLGTGNEKLFF.

V and J are TRBV18 and TRBJ2-3; TRBD1 might be the D (6 bases). CDR3 size: 13 residues. Deletions cut 4 bases from V and 4 bases from J, with 9 bases between. Germline V gene lookup returns CDR1 KGHSH and CDR2 LQKENI. CDR3 region: CASSLTGSDTQYF. The CDR3 bases are TGTGCCAGCTCACTCACAGGGTCAGATACGCAGTATTTT.

This clonotype was seen many times. The rearrangement uses TRBV10-3 and TRBJ1-2; D remains unclear. CDR1 is ENHRY and CDR2 is SYGVKD in the germline V gene. Trimming removed 2 bases at V and 5 bases at J, with 12 bases between. The CDR3 has 14 residues. The CDR3 protein is CAISESGLLYGYTF. The CDR3 bases are TGTGCCATCAGTGAGAGTGGACTGCTTTATGGCTACACCTTC.

This clonotype was seen a handful of times. The chain couples TRBV11-2 to TRBJ2-3; weak D call: TRBD2 (6 bases). V was trimmed by 0 bases and J by 1 base, leaving 8 bases between them. The CDR3 is 15 residues long. The V gene's germline CDR1 is SGHAT and CDR2 FQNNGV. CDR3 protein: CASSLDGGGTDTQYF. The CDR3 nucleotides are TGTGCCAGCAGCTTAGACGGCGGGGGCACAGATACGCAGTATTTT.

On this clonotype: This may arise from a read error, as a much more abundant clone is one base away. V usage is TRBV12-3 or TRBV12-4 and J usage is TRBJ2-1; the D call may be TRBD1 or TRBD2 (5 bases each). The CDR3 sequence is 15 residues long. This CDR3 is CTSSLTPGRYNEQFF. Written as DNA, the CDR3 is TGTACCAGCAGTCTCACACCGGGACGCTACAATGAGCAGTTCTTC.

There are many counts of this clonotype. The chain is built from TRBV19 and TRBJ2-2, with 8 bases that match TRBD2. The germline V gene has CDR1 LNHDA and CDR2 SQIVND (reference sequence). V was pared by 1 base and J by 0 bases, with 7 bases of the junction left unmatched. The CDR3 loop spans 18 amino acids. In DNA form, the CDR3 reads TGTGCCAGTAGTATAGGGGACGGGAGGGCCTCGAACACCGGGGAGCTGTTTTTT. It encodes CASSIGDGRASNTGELFF.

The chain recombines TRBV7-2 with TRBJ1-5; 9 nucleotides align to TRBD1. V lost 5 bases and J lost 3; bases outside the gene matches: 5. The CDR3 is 15 residues long. CDR1 is SGHTA and CDR2 is FQGNSA in the germline V gene. The CDR3 protein is CASSGTGPTNQPQHF. The CDR3 bases are TGTGCCAGCAGCGGGACAGGGCCGACCAATCAGCCCCAGCATTTT. The whole variable domain, filled in from reference TRBV7-2 and TRBJ1-5, reads GAGVSQSPSNKVTEKGKDVELRCDPISGHTALYWYRQSLGQGLEFLIYFQGNSAPDKSGLPSDRFSAERTGGSVSTLTIQRTQQEDSAVYLCASSGTGPTNQPQHFGDGTRLSIL.